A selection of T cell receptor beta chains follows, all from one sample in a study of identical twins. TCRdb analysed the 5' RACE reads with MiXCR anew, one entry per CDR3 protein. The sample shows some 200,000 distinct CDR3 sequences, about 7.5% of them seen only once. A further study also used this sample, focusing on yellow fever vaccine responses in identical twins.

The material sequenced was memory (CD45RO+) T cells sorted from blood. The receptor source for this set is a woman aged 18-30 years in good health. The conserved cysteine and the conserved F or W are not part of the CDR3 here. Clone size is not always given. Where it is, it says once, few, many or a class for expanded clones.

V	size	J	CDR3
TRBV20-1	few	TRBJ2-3	SARDQTDTQY
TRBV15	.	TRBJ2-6	ATSVRSGANVLT
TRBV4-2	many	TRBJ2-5	ASSQGDGGETQY
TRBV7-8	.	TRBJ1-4	ASSFGYLDGKLF
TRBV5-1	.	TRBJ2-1	ASSLRGSGKGDNEQF
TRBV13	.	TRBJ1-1	ASSSNRGERAF
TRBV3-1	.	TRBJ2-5	ASSQPQGVQETQY
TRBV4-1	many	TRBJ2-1	ASSQEGGSYNEQF
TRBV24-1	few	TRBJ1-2	ATSDSTGANYGYT
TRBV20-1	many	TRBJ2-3	SARDWGSGADTQY